A selection of T cell receptor beta chains follows, all from one sample in a study of beta chain features in type 1 diabetes. Data came from immunoSEQ multiplex PCR; TCRdb stores just in-frame clones and leaves some out. The sample contains under 950,000 clones, roughly 15% of which appear only once. Specimen: naive CD4+ T cells from blood. These receptors were taken from a woman younger than 35 in good health. Each CDR3 is given with its conserved first and last residue. The D gene is left open where the match is weak. The listing skips clone size in some rows; elsewhere it reads once, few, many or a size class.

clone_size | j_call | v_call | d_call | cdr3_aa | cdr3_nt
. | TRBJ1-2 | TRBV5-6 | . | CASSRGVLDGYTF | TGTGCCAGCAGCCGGGGGGTACTGGATGGCTACACCTTC
few | TRBJ2-7 | TRBV6-5 | TRBD2 | CASSYSRRGSIDEQYF | TGTGCCAGCAGTTACTCGAGACGCGGGAGTATAGACGAGCAGTACTTC
. | TRBJ2-3 | TRBV2 | . | CASSEGLSTDTQYF | TGTGCCAGCAGTGAAGGCCTGAGCACAGATACGCAGTATTTT
. | TRBJ2-1 | TRBV29-1 | TRBD2 | CSVSPEAGGTYNEQFF | TGCAGCGTTTCCCCAGAGGCGGGAGGGACCTACAATGAGCAGTTCTTC
few | TRBJ2-7 | TRBV5-4 | . | CASSIQNSRGEQYF | TGTGCCAGCAGCATCCAGAATTCCAGGGGCGAGCAGTACTTC
. | TRBJ2-1 | TRBV7-3 | TRBD2 | CASSQWTSGYNEQFF | TGTGCCAGCAGCCAATGGACTAGCGGCTACAATGAGCAGTTCTTC
many | TRBJ2-1 | TRBV14 | . | CASSLDRGAYNEQFF | TGTGCCAGCAGCCTAGACCGGGGTGCCTACAATGAGCAGTTCTTC
. | TRBJ1-2 | TRBV5-4 | . | CASIDGQLSNYGYTF | TGTGCCAGCATCGATGGACAGCTTTCTAACTATGGCTACACCTTC
few | TRBJ2-5 | TRBV6-4 | . | CATTQGKETQYF | TGTGCCACCACGCAAGGCAAAGAGACCCAGTACTTC
few | TRBJ2-7 | TRBV29-1 | TRBD2 | CSVEDRGTSGSYEQYF | TGCAGCGTTGAAGATCGTGGGACTAGCGGGAGCTACGAGCAGTACTTC
few | TRBJ2-7 | TRBV9 | . | CASSLTGFSSYEQYF | TGTGCCAGCAGCCTCACGGGGTTCAGCTCCTACGAGCAGTACTTC
few | TRBJ2-1 | TRBV4-3 | TRBD2 | CASSQDRTSGNIYNEQFF | TGCGCCAGCAGCCAAGATAGAACTAGCGGGAATATCTACAATGAGCAGTTCTTC
. | TRBJ2-2 | TRBV29-1 | . | CSVVRQGGTGELFF | TGCAGCGTTGTAAGGCAGGGTGGCACCGGGGAGCTGTTTTTT
. | TRBJ2-2 | TRBV19 | TRBD1 | CASSIAGGVPGELFF | TGTGCCAGTAGTATTGCAGGGGGCGTTCCCGGGGAGCTGTTTTTT
. | TRBJ1-4 | TRBV15 | . | CATSRDPARPEKLFF | TGTGCCACCAGCAGAGATCCGGCTCGCCCCGAAAAACTGTTTTTT